This T cell receptor (beta chain) derives from a study of beta chain features in type 1 diabetes. The study reverse transcribed the entire isolated RNA, so it sequenced expressed TCRB transcripts. Repertoires were generated with immunoSEQ multiplex PCR, while TCRdb's copy carries only in-frame clones and drops some. The table records approximately 730,000 clones, 13% of them present only once. Looked up from germline, CDR1 is SGHTS and CDR2 is YDEGEE. V was shortened by 6 bases and J by 11 bases, with 20 bases between the two germline ends. This CDR3 is built from 13 residues. Broader study findings: When Type 1 diabetes patients were examined, their TCRB CDR3s proved moderately but significantly shorter in all four CD4+ subsets.

There are a few counts of this clone. Its antigen is currently unknown. The sample consisted of naive CD4+ T cells from blood. This chain links TRBV5-8 with TRBJ1-1; D uncertain. The sequence derives from a young man with type 1 diabetes. In nucleotides, the CDR3 is TGTGCCAGCACCTTCAACGACGCTTTGGTCGCTTTCTTT. It yields the protein CASTFNDALVAFF. The full variable domain, with the rest looked up from reference TRBV5-8 and TRBJ1-1, is EAGVTQSPTHLIKTRGQQATLRCSPISGHTSVYWYQQALGLGLQFLLWYDEGEERNRGNFPPRFSGRQFPNYSSELNVNALELEDSALYLCASTFNDALVAFFGQGTRLTVV.